This T cell receptor (beta chain) was identified in a study of shared clonotypes between healthy human individuals. Trimming cost V 0 bases and J 5 bases, with 14 bases left between them. Germline CDR1 and CDR2: KGHSH and LQKENI. This CDR3 comprises 15 residues. Concerning this clone itself: Antigen: not known.

The assay was immunoSEQ multiplex PCR, and TCRdb's table has in-frame clones only and misses some. Here the sample spans 2,500,000 or so clones, roughly 90% being singletons. Study-wide results and caveats: Non-shared clonotypes showed lower generation probabilities than clonotypes common to all four donors. Collection of samples was limited to blood; tissue repertoires likely differ. Clonotype sharing across four donors was observed for 4.5% to 6.5% of naive CD4 clonotypes.

Every contributor of samples was a Caucasian grown-up residing in Nashville, Tennessee. The source of this sequence is a man aged 18 to 30 in good health. Some clones in this sample may be carry-over from other donors' samples. The V gene is TRBV18, the J gene TRBJ2-7; TRBD1 is a possible D gene (6 bases). The sequenced material came from naive CD4+ T cells from PBMCs. Subset denoted: CD45RA+ positively selected. CDR3 sequence: CASSPPNVYRDEQYF. The CDR3, as DNA: TGTGCCAGCTCACCACCTAACGTTTACAGGGACGAGCAGTACTTC.